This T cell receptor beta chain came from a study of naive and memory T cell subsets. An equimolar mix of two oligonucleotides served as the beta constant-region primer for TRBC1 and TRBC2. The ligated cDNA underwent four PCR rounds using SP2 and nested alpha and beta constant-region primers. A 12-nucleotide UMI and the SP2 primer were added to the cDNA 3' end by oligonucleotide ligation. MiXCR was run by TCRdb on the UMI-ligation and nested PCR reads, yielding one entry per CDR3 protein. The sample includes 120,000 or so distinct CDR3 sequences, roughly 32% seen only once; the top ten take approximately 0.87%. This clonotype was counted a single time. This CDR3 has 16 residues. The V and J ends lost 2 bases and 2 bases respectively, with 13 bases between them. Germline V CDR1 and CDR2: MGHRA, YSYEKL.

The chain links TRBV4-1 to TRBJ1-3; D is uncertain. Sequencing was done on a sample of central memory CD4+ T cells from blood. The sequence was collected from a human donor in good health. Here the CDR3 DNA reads TGCGCCAGCAGCCAAAATTTCGGGATACCTGGAAACACCATATATTTT. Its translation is CASSQNFGIPGNTIYF.